The T cell receptor beta chain under discussion was sequenced for a study of T cells in Graves' hyperthyroidism and ophthalmopathy. The J segment lost 0 bases and the V segment lost 7 bases, leaving 4 bases of the junction unmatched. The germline gives CDR1 SNHLY, CDR2 FYNNEI. The CDR3 has 15 residues. The source material, RNA transcripts, was used to amplify TCR beta CDR3 regions. TCR CDR3 underwent first-round RT-PCR with the HTBI primer set. Each CDR3 protein is one row after TCRdb ran MiXCR on the multiplex PCR reads. Of roughly 380,000 distinct CDR3 sequences in the sample, roughly 13% were seen once. Whole-study results and caveats: Ophthalmopathy could be told apart from stable hyperthyroidism with a 13 V-J model.

Every diagnosis used clinical symptoms, serum thyroxine and TRAb, thyroid ultrasound and orbital computed tomography. Blood from later-ophthalmopathy patients was taken at first hyperthyroidism diagnosis. About this clonotype: The antigen is undetermined.

The sequenced sample was blood. The TCR sequence derives from a man aged 25 to 40 with Graves' hyperthyroidism that later progressed to Graves' ophthalmopathy. This rearrangement joins TRBV2 to TRBJ1-3, with 9 bases aligning to TRBD1. CDR3 protein: CASTMTGGSGNTIYF. The CDR3 DNA sequence: TGTGCCAGCACCATGACAGGGGGCTCTGGAAACACCATATATTTT.